This T cell receptor (beta chain) originates from a study of blood T cell repertoires in COVID-19. Study summary: From T cells, B-cell-depleted T cells, or PBMCs came the material, which was cDNA or gDNA.

Germline loops: CDR1 SGHAT, CDR2 FQNNGV. The CDR3 is 12 residues long. With V trimmed by 10 bases and J by 6 bases, 7 bases remained unmatched. Source study methods: Quantification of nucleated cells was approximated via reference gene primer amplification. This table comes from immunoSEQ multiplex PCR, and its TCRdb copy is limited to in-frame clones, with some not included. That table furnishes V, J and clone size, whereas the DNA furnished D and trimming. The top ten clones hold about 7% of a sample with about 380,000 clones, around 90% of them seen once. This clone is a singleton in its sample. The sample taken for sequencing was peripheral blood. V gene TRBV11-2 combines with J gene TRBJ2-7, with 9 nucleotides matching TRBD2. This sequence was found in a young man with active or convalescent COVID-19. CDR3 nucleotides: TGTGCCACCGGGACTAGCCCCCGCGAGCAGTACTTC. Translation gives CATGTSPREQYF. The full variable domain, with the rest looked up from reference TRBV11-2 and TRBJ2-7, is EAGVAQSPRYKIIEKRQSVAFWCNPISGHATLYWYQQILGQGPKLLIQFQNNGVVDDSQLPKDRFSAERLKGVDSTLKIQPAKLEDSAVYLCATGTSPREQYFGPGTRLTVT.